The 13 T cell receptor beta chains listed next were all sequenced from one sample in a study of blood T cell repertoires in COVID-19. Here immunoSEQ multiplex PCR was the method, and the copy in TCRdb shows in-frame clones only, minus some. The data contain around 55,000 clones, approximately 85% of them singletons. Sequenced: peripheral blood. Receptors originate from a human donor in a cohort sampled during active COVID-19.

The chain joins TRBV6-2 or TRBV6-3 to TRBJ2-4; 8 bases fit TRBD1. Germline CDR1 reads MNHEY; CDR2 reads SVGEGT. With 2 bases clipped from V and 1 base from J, the junction kept 10 bases outside the gene matches. The CDR3 has 18 amino acids. The CDR3 nucleotides are TGTGCCAGCAGTTACGGACAGGGACGCGGGTACGCCAAAAACATTCAGTACTTC. It is translated as CASSYGQGRGYAKNIQYF.

V and J are TRBV3-1 (or the pseudogene TRBV3-2) and TRBJ1-1, with D tentatively TRBD1 (5 bases). The germline V gene has CDR1 LGHDT and CDR2 YNNKEL (reference sequence). The CDR3 loop spans 13 amino acids. The ends were cut back, 4 bases at V and 0 bases at J, with 6 bases in the middle. The CDR3 DNA sequence: TGTGCCAGCAGCCGACAGATGAACACTGAAGCTTTCTTT. It encodes CASSRQMNTEAFF.

CDR3 in amino acids: CASSPQGVFETQYF. CDR3 bases: TGTGCCAGCTCACCACAGGGGGTGTTTGAGACCCAGTACTTC. The chain is built from TRBV18 and TRBJ2-5, with D possibly TRBD1 on 6 matching bases. V was shortened by 1 base and J by 5 bases, with 11 bases between the two germline ends. The CDR3 contains 14 residues. From germline, CDR1 is KGHSH and CDR2 LQKENI.

This chain links TRBV3-1 (or the pseudogene TRBV3-2) with TRBJ2-1; 9 nucleotides line up with TRBD2. The germline gives CDR1 LGHDT, CDR2 YNNKEL (reference sequence). V lost 3 bases, J lost 3 bases, and 9 bases stayed unmatched. This CDR3 has 17 residues. The CDR3 is CASSQPEGLADYNEQFF. The CDR3 coding sequence is TGTGCCAGCAGCCAGCCCGAGGGACTAGCTGACTACAATGAGCAGTTCTTC.

V and J are TRBV5-1 and TRBJ2-7, with TRBD1 matching 7 bases. Per the germline V gene, CDR1 is SGHRS and CDR2 is YFSETQ. The ends lost 0 bases at V and 6 bases at J; junction bases unmatched: 9. This CDR3 comprises 15 residues. CDR3 residues: CASSLERDHRGEQYF. CDR3 coding DNA: TGCGCCAGCAGCTTGGAACGGGATCACAGGGGCGAGCAGTACTTC.

V usage is TRBV7-2 and J usage is TRBJ2-2, with 7 bases matching TRBD1. In germline, CDR1 is SGHTA, CDR2 FQGNSA. Trimming took 5 bases from V and 3 from J; bases not matched to a gene: 6. The CDR3 is 15 amino acids. The DNA for the CDR3 is TGTGCCAGCAGCCTACGACAGGGCCACACCGGGGAGCTGTTTTTT. It encodes CASSLRQGHTGELFF.

V usage is TRBV28 and J usage is TRBJ1-1; TRBD1 aligns across 7 bases. Germline V gives CDR1 MDHEN, CDR2 SYDVKM. Germline trimming cut 1 base from V and 0 bases from J; bases unmatched to any gene: 5. The CDR3 totals 16 residues. CDR3: CASSLSGQTLNTEAFF. CDR3 bases: TGTGCCAGCAGTTTATCGGGACAGACTTTGAACACTGAAGCTTTCTTT.

The chain is built from TRBV6-2 or TRBV6-3 and TRBJ2-5, with D uncertain. V was clipped by 0 bases and J by 1 base, with 3 bases between them. CDR3 length: 13 amino acids. Germline V gene sequence: CDR1 MNHEY, CDR2 SVGEGT. CDR3 sequence: CASSYSSQETQYF. As DNA, the CDR3 is TGTGCCAGCAGTTACTCGAGCCAAGAGACCCAGTACTTC.

The gene calls are TRBV3-1 (or the pseudogene TRBV3-2) and TRBJ2-1; TRBD2 matches at 10 bases. CDR3 length equals 15 residues. Germline V gene lookup returns CDR1 LGHDT and CDR2 YNNKEL (reference sequence). V was pared by 6 bases and J by 13 bases, with 15 bases of the junction left unmatched. The CDR3 here is CASSPLAGEMLYQFF. As DNA, the CDR3 is TGTGCCAGCAGTCCGCTAGCGGGAGAAATGTTATACCAGTTCTTC.

The gene calls are TRBV27 and TRBJ2-2; possibly TRBD2 for D (5 bases). CDR1 and CDR2 from the germline V gene are MNHEY and SMNVEV (reference sequence). The CDR3 has 15 residues. V lost 3 bases and J 5 bases, leaving 13 bases between the germline ends. Written as DNA, the CDR3 is TGTGCCAGCAGTTTTCAGCTAGCTGGGACCGGGGAGCTGTTTTTT. This gives the protein CASSFQLAGTGELFF.

This clone was seen a single time. The rearrangement links TRBV5-1 to TRBJ2-3; 7 bases map to TRBD1. CDR1 is SGHRS and CDR2 is YFSETQ in the germline V gene. The CDR3 contains 14 residues. Trimming took 4 bases from V and 2 from J; bases not matched to a gene: 4. DNA for the CDR3: TGCGCCAGCAGCCAGGGACAGAACACAGATACGCAGTATTTT. As protein: CASSQGQNTDTQYF.

This clone was picked up one time. The chain has TRBV9 and TRBJ1-2; 8 bases line up with TRBD1. Germline CDR1 reads SGDLS; CDR2 reads YYNGEE. Unmatched junction bases numbered 10, after V lost 3 bases and J lost 6 bases. There are 15 residues in the CDR3. The DNA for the CDR3 is TGTGCCAGCAGCGCATTAACACAGGGGGTGAATGGCTACACCTTC. The encoded protein is CASSALTQGVNGYTF.

The rearrangement uses TRBV19 and TRBJ1-4; the match to TRBD1 covers 10 bases. The CDR3 contains 16 residues. Germline V gives CDR1 LNHDA, CDR2 SQIVND (reference sequence). The V segment lost 5 bases and the J segment 4 bases; nucleotides outside the gene matches: 7. Here the CDR3 reads CASSPRQGALNEKLFF. DNA for the CDR3: TGTGCCAGTAGTCCTAGACAGGGGGCGCTTAATGAAAAACTGTTTTTT. The whole variable domain, remainder taken from reference TRBV19 and TRBJ1-4, is DGGITQSPKYLFRKEGQNVTLSCEQNLNHDAMYWYRQDPGQGLRLIYYSQIVNDFQKGDIAEGYSVSREKKESFPLTVTSAQKNPTAFYLCASSPRQGALNEKLFFGSGTQLSVL.